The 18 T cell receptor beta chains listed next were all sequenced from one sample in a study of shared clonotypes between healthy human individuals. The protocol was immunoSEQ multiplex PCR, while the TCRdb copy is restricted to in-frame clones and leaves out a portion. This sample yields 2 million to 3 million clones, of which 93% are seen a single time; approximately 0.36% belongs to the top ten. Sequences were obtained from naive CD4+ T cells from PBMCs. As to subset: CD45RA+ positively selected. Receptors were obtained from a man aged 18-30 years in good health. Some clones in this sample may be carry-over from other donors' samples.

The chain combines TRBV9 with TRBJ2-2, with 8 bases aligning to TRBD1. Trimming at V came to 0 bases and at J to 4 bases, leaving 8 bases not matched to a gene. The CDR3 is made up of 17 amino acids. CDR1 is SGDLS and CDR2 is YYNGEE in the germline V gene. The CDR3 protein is CASSVATMGQATGELFF. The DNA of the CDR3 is TGTGCCAGCAGCGTAGCTACTATGGGACAGGCCACCGGGGAGCTGTTTTTT.

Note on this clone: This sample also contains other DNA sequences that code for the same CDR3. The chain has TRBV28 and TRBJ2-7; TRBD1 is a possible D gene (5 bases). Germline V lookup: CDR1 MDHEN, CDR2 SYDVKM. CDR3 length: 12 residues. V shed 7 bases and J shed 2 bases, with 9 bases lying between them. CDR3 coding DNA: TGTGCCAGCACCGGCAGGGCCTACGAGCAGTACTTC. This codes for CASTGRAYEQYF.

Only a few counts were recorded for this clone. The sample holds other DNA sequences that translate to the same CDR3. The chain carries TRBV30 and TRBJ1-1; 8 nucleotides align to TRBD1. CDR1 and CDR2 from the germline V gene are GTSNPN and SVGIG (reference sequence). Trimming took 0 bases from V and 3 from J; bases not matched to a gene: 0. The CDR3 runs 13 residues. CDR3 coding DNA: TGTGCCTGGAGTGTGACAGGGGACACTGAAGCTTTCTTT. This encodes CAWSVTGDTEAFF.

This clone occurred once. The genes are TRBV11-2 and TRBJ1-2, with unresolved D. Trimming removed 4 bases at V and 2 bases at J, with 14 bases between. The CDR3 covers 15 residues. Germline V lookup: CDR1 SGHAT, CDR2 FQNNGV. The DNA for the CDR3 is TGTGCCAGCAGCTCCCCTCGTTCGACGAACTATGGCTACACCTTC. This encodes CASSSPRSTNYGYTF. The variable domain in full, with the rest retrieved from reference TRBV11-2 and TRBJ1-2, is EAGVAQSPRYKIIEKRQSVAFWCNPISGHATLYWYQQILGQGPKLLIQFQNNGVVDDSQLPKDRFSAERLKGVDSTLKIQPAKLEDSAVYLCASSSPRSTNYGYTFGSGTRLTVV.

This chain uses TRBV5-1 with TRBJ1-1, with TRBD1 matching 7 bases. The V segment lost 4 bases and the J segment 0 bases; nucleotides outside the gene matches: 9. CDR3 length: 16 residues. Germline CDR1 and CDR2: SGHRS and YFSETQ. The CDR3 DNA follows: TGCGCCAGCAGCCGGGGACAGAATAGCATGAACACTGAAGCTTTCTTT. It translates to CASSRGQNSMNTEAFF.

CDR3 sequence: CAWSVWSTNEKLFF. CDR3 sequence (DNA): TGTGCCTGGAGTGTTTGGTCTACTAATGAAAAACTGTTTTTT. The chain recombines TRBV30 with TRBJ1-4; D unclear. Trimming took 0 bases from V and 2 from J, leaving 7 bases between them. Germline CDR1 reads GTSNPN; CDR2 reads SVGIG (reference sequence). The CDR3 covers 14 residues.

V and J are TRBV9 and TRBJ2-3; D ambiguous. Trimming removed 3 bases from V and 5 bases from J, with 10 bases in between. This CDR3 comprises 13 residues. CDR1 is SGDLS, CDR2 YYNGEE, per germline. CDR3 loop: CASSEGPEDTQYF. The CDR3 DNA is TGTGCCAGCAGCGAGGGTCCGGAAGATACGCAGTATTTT.

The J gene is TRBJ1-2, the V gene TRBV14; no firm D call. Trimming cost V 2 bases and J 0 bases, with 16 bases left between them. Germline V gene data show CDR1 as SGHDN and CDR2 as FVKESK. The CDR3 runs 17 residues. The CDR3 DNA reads TGTGCCAGCAGCCAAAGAATCCCGATAACCGCTAACTATGGCTACACCTTC. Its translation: CASSQRIPITANYGYTF.

Here the CDR3 DNA reads TGTGCCAGCAGTTGGGGGCGGGCCGTCTCTTACAATGAGCAGTTCTTC. Protein sequence: CASSWGRAVSYNEQFF. The gene calls are TRBV6-5 and TRBJ2-1, with a possible D match to TRBD1 (6 bases). V dropped 4 bases and J dropped 4 bases, with 17 bases sitting between them. CDR3 size: 16 residues. CDR1 MNHEY and CDR2 SVGAGI come from the germline V gene.

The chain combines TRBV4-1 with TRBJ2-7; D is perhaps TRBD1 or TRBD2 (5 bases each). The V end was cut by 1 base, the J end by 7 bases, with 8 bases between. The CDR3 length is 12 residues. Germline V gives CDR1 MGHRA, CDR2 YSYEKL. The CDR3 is CASSQGGEEQYF. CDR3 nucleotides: TGCGCCAGCAGCCAAGGAGGGGAGGAGCAGTACTTC.

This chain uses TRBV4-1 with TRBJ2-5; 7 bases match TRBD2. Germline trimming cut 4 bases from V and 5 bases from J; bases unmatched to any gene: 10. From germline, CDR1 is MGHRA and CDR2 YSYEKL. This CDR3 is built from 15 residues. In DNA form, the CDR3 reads TGCGCCAGCAGCCCCTCCGGACTAGTCAGGGAGACCCAGTACTTC. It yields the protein CASSPSGLVRETQYF.

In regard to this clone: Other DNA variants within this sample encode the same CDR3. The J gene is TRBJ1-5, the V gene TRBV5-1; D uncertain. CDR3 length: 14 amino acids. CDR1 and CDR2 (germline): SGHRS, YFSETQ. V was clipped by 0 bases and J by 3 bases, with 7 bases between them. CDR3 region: CASSLEGPNQPQHF. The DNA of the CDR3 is TGCGCCAGCAGCTTGGAAGGTCCCAATCAGCCCCAGCATTTT.

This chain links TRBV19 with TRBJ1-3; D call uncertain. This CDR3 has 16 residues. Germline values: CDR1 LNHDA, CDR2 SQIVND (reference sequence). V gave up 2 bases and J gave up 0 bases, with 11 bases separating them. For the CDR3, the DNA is TGTGCCAGTAGTATATCCGGGATCCGCTCTGGAAACACCATATATTTT. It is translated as CASSISGIRSGNTIYF. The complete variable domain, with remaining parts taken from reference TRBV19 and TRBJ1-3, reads DGGITQSPKYLFRKEGQNVTLSCEQNLNHDAMYWYRQDPGQGLRLIYYSQIVNDFQKGDIAEGYSVSREKKESFPLTVTSAQKNPTAFYLCASSISGIRSGNTIYFGEGSWLTVV.

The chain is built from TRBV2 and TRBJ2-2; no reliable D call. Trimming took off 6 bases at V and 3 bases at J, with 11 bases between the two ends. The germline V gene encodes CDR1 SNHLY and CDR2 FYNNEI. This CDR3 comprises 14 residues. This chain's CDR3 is CASRGRRDTGELFF. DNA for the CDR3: TGTGCCAGCAGAGGGCGACGGGACACCGGGGAGCTGTTTTTT.

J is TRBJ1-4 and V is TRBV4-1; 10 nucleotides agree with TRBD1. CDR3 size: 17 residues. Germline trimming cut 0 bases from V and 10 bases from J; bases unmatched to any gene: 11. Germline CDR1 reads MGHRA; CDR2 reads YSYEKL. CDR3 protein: CASSQDRGTGEFGKLFF. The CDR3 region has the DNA TGCGCCAGCAGCCAAGATAGGGGGACAGGGGAGTTCGGAAAACTGTTTTTT.

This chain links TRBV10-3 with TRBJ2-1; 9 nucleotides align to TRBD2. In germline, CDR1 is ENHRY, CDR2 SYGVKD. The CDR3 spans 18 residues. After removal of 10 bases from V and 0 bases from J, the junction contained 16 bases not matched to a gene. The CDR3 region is CATLPNSGSPSSYNEQFF. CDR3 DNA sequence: TGTGCCACCCTTCCCAATAGCGGGAGCCCGAGCTCCTACAATGAGCAGTTCTTC.

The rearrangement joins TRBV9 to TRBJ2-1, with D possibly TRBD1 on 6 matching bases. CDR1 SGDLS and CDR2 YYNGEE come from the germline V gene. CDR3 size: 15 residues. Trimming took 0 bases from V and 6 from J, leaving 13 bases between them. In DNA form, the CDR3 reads TGTGCCAGCAGCGTAGCCCGAGGGGGAATCAATGAGCAGTTCTTC. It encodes CASSVARGGINEQFF.

The CDR3 loop is CAHGAGGNMETQYF. In DNA, the CDR3 is TGTGCCCACGGGGCGGGGGGTAATATGGAGACCCAGTACTTC. The V call is TRBV30, the J call TRBJ2-5; 8 bases align to TRBD2. J was trimmed by 5 bases and V by 8 bases; bases with no gene match: 13. The CDR3 is 14 amino acids. CDR1 and CDR2 from the germline V gene are GTSNPN and SVGIG (reference sequence).